The 24 T cell receptor beta chains listed next were all sequenced from one sample in a study of neoadjuvant anti-PD-1 for oral cavity cancer. The data were produced by immunoSEQ multiplex PCR, yet TCRdb's version contains in-frame clones alone and is incomplete. The table has about 13,000 clones, roughly 74% seen once. Sample: PBMCs, taken before nivolumab (anti-PD-1) treatment. These receptors all stem from a person aged 40 to 85 with oral cavity squamous cell carcinoma.

This rearrangement joins TRBV19 to TRBJ2-2; perhaps TRBD1 as D (6 bases). Trimming stripped 7 bases from V and 0 bases from J, with 15 bases between. The CDR3 loop spans 16 amino acids. The germline CDR1 and CDR2 sequences are LNHDA and SQIVND (reference sequence). CDR3 sequence: CASTAPRGTNTGELFF. The CDR3 nucleotides read TGTGCCAGTACCGCCCCCAGGGGAACGAACACCGGGGAGCTGTTTTTT.

This chain links TRBV6-1 with TRBJ1-5; 9 bases are shared with TRBD1. CDR3 length equals 17 residues. V was clipped by 4 bases and J by 1 base; unmatched bases: 8. Germline CDR1 and CDR2: MNHNS and SASEGT. DNA of the CDR3: TGTGCCAGCAGTGCCAGGCGGACAGGGGTCAGCAATCAGCCCCAGCATTTT. The encoded protein is CASSARRTGVSNQPQHF.

This chain connects TRBV9 to TRBJ2-3; no clear D. V lost 0 bases, J lost 4 bases, and 9 bases lay in between. The CDR3 spans 14 residues. Germline loops: CDR1 SGDLS, CDR2 YYNGEE. CDR3 sequence reads: CASSVGRWSDTQYF. The CDR3 bases are TGTGCCAGCAGCGTAGGAAGGTGGTCAGATACGCAGTATTTT.

This chain links TRBV2 with TRBJ2-7; D ambiguous. CDR1 is SNHLY, CDR2 FYNNEI, per germline. The CDR3 consists of 11 residues. Trimming removed 1 base at V and 3 bases at J, with 1 base between. CDR3 nucleotides: TGTGCCAGCAGTGAAGACTACGAGCAGTACTTC. Residues: CASSEDYEQYF. Complete variable domain (other parts from reference TRBV2 and TRBJ2-7): EPEVTQTPSHQVTQMGQEVILRCVPISNHLYFYWYRQILGQKVEFLVSFYNNEISEKSEIFDDQFSVERPDGSNFTLKIRSTKLEDSAMYFCASSEDYEQYFGPGTRLTVT.

The chain is built from TRBV11-2 and TRBJ2-7; 9 bases line up with TRBD2. The CDR3 has 19 amino acids. The germline V gene has CDR1 SGHAT and CDR2 FQNNGV. Trimming at V came to 2 bases and at J to 3 bases, leaving 17 bases not matched to a gene. The CDR3 here is CASSLSGGTGDHRIYEQYF. Here the CDR3 DNA reads TGTGCCAGCAGCTTAAGCGGGGGGACGGGAGACCACAGAATCTACGAGCAGTACTTC.

The CDR3 loop reads CASSLLPGGHRAQETQYF. For the CDR3, the DNA is TGTGCCAGCAGTCTTCTCCCAGGTGGACACAGGGCACAAGAGACCCAGTACTTC. The chain couples TRBV28 to TRBJ2-5; the D gene is possibly TRBD1 (6 bases). The CDR3 has 18 residues. Germline CDR1 MDHEN, CDR2 SYDVKM. Trimming took off 5 bases at V and 2 bases at J, with 24 bases between the two ends. Complete variable domain (other parts from reference TRBV28 and TRBJ2-5): DVKVTQSSRYLVKRTGEKVFLECVQDMDHENMFWYRQDPGLGLRLIYFSYDVKMKEKGDIPEGYSVSREKKERFSLILESASTNQTSMYLCASSLLPGGHRAQETQYFGPGTRLLVL.

V is TRBV30 and J is TRBJ1-2; 7 bases are a match to TRBD1. Germline V gives CDR1 GTSNPN, CDR2 SVGIG (reference sequence). The length of the CDR3 is 13 residues. V lost 4 bases and J lost 5; bases outside the gene matches: 7. The CDR3 DNA follows: TGTGCCTGGAATAGACAGGGACGGTATGGCTACACCTTC. It codes for CAWNRQGRYGYTF.

The CDR3 loop reads CASSLEASGYTQYF. CDR3 in DNA: TGCGCCAGCAGCTTGGAGGCTAGCGGCTATACGCAGTATTTT. This rearrangement joins TRBV5-1 to TRBJ2-3, with 7 positions matching TRBD2. The CDR3 totals 14 residues. The germline gives CDR1 SGHRS, CDR2 YFSETQ. With 0 bases clipped from V and 7 bases from J, the junction kept 5 bases outside the gene matches.

This clone was counted between two and nine times. V is TRBV5-1 and J is TRBJ1-3; maybe TRBD1 (5 bases). Germline V gene data show CDR1 as SGHRS and CDR2 as YFSETQ. The CDR3 length is 14 residues. V lost 5 bases and J lost 0, with 9 bases in between. CDR3 sequence reads: CASRGRPSGNTIYF. As DNA, the CDR3 is TGCGCCAGCAGGGGACGGCCCTCTGGAAACACCATATATTTT. Full variable domain (rest looked up from reference TRBV5-1 and TRBJ1-3): KAGVTQTPRYLIKTRGQQVTLSCSPISGHRSVSWYQQTPGQGLQFLFEYFSETQRNKGNFPGRFSGRQFSNSRSEMNVSTLELGDSALYLCASRGRPSGNTIYFGEGSWLTVV.

Only a few counts were recorded for this clone. The gene calls are TRBV7-6 and TRBJ1-5, with D uncertain. Trimming stripped 1 base from V and 2 bases from J, with 6 bases between. The CDR3 has 14 residues. From germline, CDR1 is SGHVS and CDR2 FNYEAQ. The CDR3 reads CASSLGSGNQPQHF. The CDR3 DNA is TGTGCCAGCAGCTTAGGGTCGGGCAATCAGCCCCAGCATTTT.

The V gene is TRBV7-9, the J gene TRBJ2-5, with 7 nucleotides matching TRBD1. CDR1 is SEHNR, CDR2 FQNEAQ, per germline (reference sequence). The CDR3 consists of 14 residues. With 0 bases clipped from V and 3 bases from J, the junction kept 1 base outside the gene matches. The CDR3 DNA is TGTGCCAGCAGCTTAGCCCAGGGGGAAGAGACCCAGTACTTC. It is translated as CASSLAQGEETQYF.

This chain uses TRBV6-6 with TRBJ2-2, with unresolved D. The CDR3 spans 14 residues. Trimming stripped 3 bases from V and 1 base from J, with 6 bases between. Germline CDR1 and CDR2: MNHNY and SVGAGI (reference sequence). The CDR3 region has the DNA TGTGCCAGCAGTTATTCAGAGAACACCGGGGAGCTGTTTTTT. Translated: CASSYSENTGELFF.

This clone was seen a single time. The rearrangement joins TRBV19 to TRBJ1-2, with a tentative D call TRBD1 (6 bases). Germline V gene lookup returns CDR1 LNHDA and CDR2 SQIVND (reference sequence). Between the trimmed V and J ends, which lost 3 bases and 0 bases, there was a span of 11 bases. This CDR3 comprises 15 residues. The CDR3 spells CASSMGADANYGYTF. DNA of the CDR3: TGTGCCAGTAGTATGGGGGCAGATGCTAACTATGGCTACACCTTC.

The chain links TRBV6-1 to TRBJ1-3; D is unresolved. Germline loops: CDR1 MNHNS, CDR2 SASEGT. Trimming took off 6 bases at V and 7 bases at J, with 13 bases between the two ends. The CDR3 covers 13 residues. The DNA of the CDR3 is TGTGCCAGCAGCTCAACCGTGAGCAACACCATATATTTT. This sequence encodes CASSSTVSNTIYF.

CDR3 region: CASSSGQGSNEKLFF. CDR3 nucleotides: TGTGCCAGCAGCTCGGGACAGGGATCTAATGAAAAACTGTTTTTT. The chain has TRBV7-8 and TRBJ1-4; TRBD1 matches at 9 bases. The CDR3 contains 15 residues. V shed 4 bases, J shed 3 bases, and the junction held 3 bases outside the gene matches. Germline CDR1 is SGHVS and CDR2 is FQNEAQ.

V is TRBV5-1 and J is TRBJ2-3; the D is unclear. This CDR3 has 13 amino acids. Germline values: CDR1 SGHRS, CDR2 YFSETQ. Trimming stripped 0 bases from V and 3 bases from J, with 5 bases between. CDR3 sequence reads: CASSLAFTDTQYF. The CDR3 region has the DNA TGCGCCAGCAGCTTGGCCTTTACAGATACGCAGTATTTT.

This sequence joins TRBV7-8 and TRBJ1-1, with a tentative D call TRBD1 (5 bases). CDR3 length: 14 amino acids. Looked up from germline, CDR1 is SGHVS and CDR2 is FQNEAQ. V shed 7 bases and J shed 0 bases, with 12 bases lying between them. CDR3 loop: CASILGRLNTEAFF. CDR3 in DNA: TGTGCCAGCATACTGGGACGGCTGAACACTGAAGCTTTCTTT.

The table lists this clone with a count of one. The V and J genes are TRBV5-1 and TRBJ2-7, with TRBD2 matching 7 bases. The CDR3 sequence is 16 residues long. Germline V lookup: CDR1 SGHRS, CDR2 YFSETQ. Losses at the gene ends were 4 bases for V and 3 bases for J; bases not matched to a gene: 13. The CDR3 bases are TGCGCCAGCAGCGGCGGGAGCCCCGCTGCGTTCTACGAGCAGTACTTC. This encodes CASSGGSPAAFYEQYF.

Worth noting for this clone: Germline is not matched at one junction end, which may reflect a read error. The genes are TRBV6-4 and TRBJ1-2; no clear D gene. The CDR3 sequence is 15 residues long. Germline CDR1 and CDR2: MRHNA and SNTAGT. CDR3 residues: CASSWFGSHGKTYGF. As DNA, the CDR3 is TGTGCCAGCAGTTGGTTCGGCTCACACGGAAAGACCTATGGCTTC.

The chain joins TRBV28 to TRBJ2-1; 7 nucleotides agree with TRBD2. This CDR3 region has 13 residues. With 5 bases clipped from V and 7 bases from J, the junction kept 5 bases outside the gene matches. Germline assignment: CDR1 MDHEN and CDR2 SYDVKM. The CDR3 reads CASSLGLVNEQFF. CDR3 bases: TGTGCCAGCAGTCTCGGACTAGTTAATGAGCAGTTCTTC.

The V and J genes are TRBV10-3 and TRBJ2-7, with D unclear. Germline CDR1 ENHRY, CDR2 SYGVKD. Trimming took 3 bases from V and 3 from J, leaving 12 bases between them. CDR3 length equals 14 residues. CDR3 sequence reads: CAISDAGKNYEQYF. As DNA, the CDR3 is TGTGCCATCAGTGATGCAGGTAAAAACTACGAGCAGTACTTC.

This clone was detected only once. The chain has TRBV5-1 and TRBJ2-7; tentative D call: TRBD1 (5 bases). Trimming took 0 bases from V and 3 from J, leaving 13 bases between them. The CDR3 loop spans 15 amino acids. Germline V gene lookup returns CDR1 SGHRS and CDR2 YFSETQ. CDR3 loop: CASSLGGLDNYEQYF. For the CDR3, the DNA is TGCGCCAGCAGCTTGGGGGGATTGGACAACTACGAGCAGTACTTC.

This chain links TRBV14 with TRBJ2-1; maybe TRBD2 (6 bases). This CDR3 contains 16 residues. V lost 4 bases, J lost 5 bases, and 18 bases lay in between. The germline gives CDR1 SGHDN, CDR2 FVKESK. For the CDR3, the DNA is TGTGCCAGCAGCCTGTTAGCGGTTCCCTTGGACAATGAGCAGTTCTTC. Its protein product is CASSLLAVPLDNEQFF.

The chain links TRBV4-1 to TRBJ1-6; tentatively, D is TRBD1 (6 bases). CDR1 MGHRA and CDR2 YSYEKL come from the germline V gene. The CDR3 runs 17 residues. V was pared by 4 bases and J by 7 bases, with 20 bases between. The CDR3 reads CASSLTGIGPWNSPLHF. The CDR3 region has the DNA TGCGCCAGCAGCCTAACAGGGATAGGACCCTGGAATTCACCCCTCCACTTT.